This T cell receptor beta chain comes out of a study of CD8 T cells in Susac syndrome. Germline CDR1 reads SGHDT; CDR2 reads YYEEEE. The CDR3 totals 12 residues. The V and J ends lost 6 bases and 2 bases respectively, with 8 bases between them. After extraction with the RNeasy kit, about 0.45 to 1 ug of the RNA was reverse transcribed using random hexamers. Amplification of TCR beta CDR3 was carried out by immunoSEQ multiplex PCR, which covered 54 Vbeta and 13 Jbeta segments. Each CDR3 protein gets one entry after TCRdb re-called the immunoSEQ multiplex PCR reads with MiXCR. The sample shows about 200,000 distinct CDR3 sequences, around 93% of them seen only once. Sequencing of TCR beta was carried out in blood CD8+ and CD4+ T cells. Healthy donors constituted the controls, which were matched for age and sex. TEMRA cells were enriched by FACS, and CD4+ and CD8+ T cells were negatively isolated.

This sequence originates from a human donor in good health. The sequenced sample was CD4+ T cells from PBMCs. The rearrangement joins TRBV5-6 to TRBJ1-2; TRBD1 might be the D (5 bases). CDR3 in amino acids: CASNQGNYGYTF. CDR3 nucleotides: TGTGCCAGCAACCAGGGAAACTATGGCTACACCTTC. The variable domain in full, completed from reference TRBV5-6 and TRBJ1-2, reads DAGVTQSPTHLIKTRGQQVTLRCSPKSGHDTVSWYQQALGQGPQFIFQYYEEEERQRGNFPDRFSGHQFPNYSSELNVNALLLGDSALYLCASNQGNYGYTFGSGTRLTVV.